The entry below describes one T cell receptor beta chain. Its antigen is not known. Template input was genomic DNA from bulk tumor (around 600 ng per sample). In surgery, several biopsies were collected from each primary tumor at widely spaced sites. Those enrolled were patients newly diagnosed with untreated non-small cell lung cancer and undergoing curative surgery. Surgery with curative intent was being performed on the donors, who were newly diagnosed non-small cell lung cancer patients. TCR beta CDR3 regions came from multiplex PCR with 32 forward V and 13 reverse J primers. TCRdb re-analysed the multiplex PCR reads in MiXCR, keeping a single row per CDR3 protein. This repertoire shows some 22,000 distinct CDR3 sequences, around 30% found once; its top ten account for about 4%. This specimen comes from a study of immune heterogeneity within non-small cell lung tumors. Study as a whole: With respect to histology, the tumors encompassed several squamous cell carcinomas, 10 non-squamous carcinomas and 1 not otherwise specified. General observations from the study: Local T-cell clonality and local tumor mutational burden correlated moderately but significantly (R around 0.35).

The CDR3 has 17 residues. V was pared by 5 bases and J by 2 bases, with 5 bases of the junction left unmatched. The germline V gene encodes CDR1 SGHVS and CDR2 FQNEAQ. The sample taken for sequencing was lung tumor tissue. The V gene is TRBV7-8, the J gene TRBJ2-6, with 11 bases fitting TRBD1. The clonotype comes from a man aged 35-49 years with non-small cell lung cancer. For the CDR3, the DNA is TGTGCCAGCAGCCCCCGGACAGGGGGCGCTGGGGCCAACGTCCTGACTTTC. Its protein product is CASSPRTGGAGANVLTF.